This T cell receptor (beta chain) was sequenced for a study of blood T cells in healthy people across ages. This clonotype was counted once. This CDR3 comprises 14 residues. V dropped 4 bases and J dropped 13; count of bases not matched to a gene: 12. Germline V lookup: CDR1 LGHNA, CDR2 YNFKEQ. The use of a sample-barcoded 5' primer and a J-beta primer mix characterized a second PCR of roughly 6 to 11 cycles. TCRdb itself ran the 5' RACE reads through MiXCR, one entry per CDR3 protein. Of about 1.4 million distinct CDR3 sequences listed, approximately 59% are singletons. This clonotype was sampled from a man younger than 35 in good health. The sequencing input was blood. The chain couples TRBV4-2 to TRBJ2-1, with 8 bases that match TRBD1. Here the CDR3 DNA reads TGTGCCAGCAGCCCAGTCAGGGGGCGTGAGACCCAGTTCTTC. Its translation: CASSPVRGRETQFF.